One sample yielded the 6 T cell receptor beta chains listed below, sequenced in a study of type 1 and type 2 diabetes patients (dated by TCRdb to about 2016). The instrument was an Illumina MiSeq. Genomic DNA from sorted T cell subsets was used as template for TCRbeta CDR3 amplification. The TCRbeta CDR3 region was amplified by multiplex PCR with 30 forward and 13 reverse primers. The public reads were run again by TCRdb, first through fastp at Q25 and then through MiXCR, and only productive beta chains were kept. One record per CDR3 amino acid sequence lists the most common genes and DNA. The sample records fewer than 350,000 distinct CDR3 sequences, around 50% of which are singletons. The top ten clones comprise roughly 13% of the sample. Sequencing was done on a sample of peripheral blood mononuclear cells (PBMCs). These receptors all stem from a man between 18 and 29 years old with type 2 diabetes.

A few counts support this clonotype. The chain's CDR3 is CAWSVLRQGNGKLFF. The DNA for the CDR3 is TGTGCCTGGAGTGTACTGAGACAGGGGAACGGAAAACTGTTTTTT. The V call is TRBV30, the J call TRBJ1-4; TRBD1 agrees at 8 bases. The CDR3 spans 15 residues. Trimming removed 0 bases from V and 10 bases from J; junction bases left unmatched: 10. Germline V gene data show CDR1 as GTSNPN and CDR2 as SVGIG (reference sequence). The whole variable domain, filled in from reference TRBV30 and TRBJ1-4, reads SQTIHQWPATLVQPVGSPLSLECTVEGTSNPNLYWYRQAAGRGLQLLFYSVGIGQISSEVPQNLSASRPQDRQFILSSKKLLLSDSGFYLCAWSVLRQGNGKLFFGSGTQLSVL.

The chain employs TRBV10-3 and TRBJ2-7; 8 positions match TRBD1. Per the germline V gene, CDR1 is ENHRY and CDR2 is SYGVKD. The CDR3 covers 16 residues. The J segment lost 5 bases and the V segment lost 0 bases, leaving 9 bases of the junction unmatched. CDR3 sequence: CAISESSPHRGDEQYF. CDR3 bases: TGTGCCATCAGTGAGTCCAGTCCCCACAGGGGGGACGAGCAGTACTTC.

This clonotype showed up just a few times. This chain joins TRBV7-4 and TRBJ1-2, with D possibly TRBD1 on 6 matching bases. The V and J ends lost 3 bases and 0 bases respectively, with 8 bases between them. CDR1 and CDR2 (germline): SGHVT, SQSDAQ. This CDR3 is built from 14 residues. The CDR3 DNA reads TGTGCCAGCAGCTTCCGGACAGCTAACTATGGCTACACCTTC. This translates into CASSFRTANYGYTF. Looking up the rest from reference TRBV7-4 and TRBJ1-2 gives the full variable domain: GAGVSQSPRYKVAKRGRDVALRCDSISGHVTLYWYRQTLGQGSEVLTYSQSDAQRDKSGRPSGRFSAERPERSVSTLKIQRTEQGDSAVYLCASSFRTANYGYTFGSGTRLTVV.

This chain connects TRBV28 to TRBJ2-7; 7 bases line up with TRBD1. The length of the CDR3 is 15 residues. V lost 9 bases and J lost 2; bases outside the gene matches: 13. Germline V CDR1 and CDR2: MDHEN, SYDVKM. In DNA, the CDR3 is TGTGCCAGTAGAGCCTCCGGGACAGATACCTACGAGCAGTACTTC. Protein sequence: CASRASGTDTYEQYF.

This clonotype has more than one count but fewer than ten. J is TRBJ2-1 and V is TRBV19; 9 bases agree with TRBD2. Germline V CDR1 and CDR2: LNHDA, SQIVND (reference sequence). V was pared by 0 bases and J by 5 bases, with 14 bases of the junction left unmatched. This CDR3 region has 19 residues. CDR3 amino acids: CASSIDRGGREIVNNEQFF. CDR3 sequence (DNA): TGTGCCAGTAGTATAGATCGGGGCGGGAGGGAAATCGTAAACAATGAGCAGTTCTTC. Supplemented by reference TRBV19 and TRBJ2-1, the full variable domain reads DGGITQSPKYLFRKEGQNVTLSCEQNLNHDAMYWYRQDPGQGLRLIYYSQIVNDFQKGDIAEGYSVSREKKESFPLTVTSAQKNPTAFYLCASSIDRGGREIVNNEQFFGPGTRLTVL.

The chain is built from TRBV2 and TRBJ2-2; 9 bases line up with TRBD1. V lost 7 bases to trimming and J lost 2 bases; unmatched junction nucleotides: 5. This CDR3 spans 15 amino acids. Germline V gene data show CDR1 as SNHLY and CDR2 as FYNNEI. The CDR3 DNA is TGTGCCAGCATGTCGGGACAGGGTAACACCGGGGAGCTGTTTTTT. Translating it yields CASMSGQGNTGELFF.